What follows is one TCR beta chain and its context. The record originates from a study of blood T cell repertoires in COVID-19. Overall study context: Sample material is recorded as cDNA or gDNA derived from T cells, B-cell-depleted T cells, or PBMCs.

Participants' own reports of clinical history determined their cohort assignment. In the original workflow: Estimation of nucleated cell counts relied on the amplification of reference gene primers. Sequencing was performed with immunoSEQ multiplex PCR; in TCRdb, only in-frame clones are kept and a portion is missing. That table supplies the V and J calls and clone size; D and trimming were determined from the DNA. Of around 200,000 clones detected, around 89% appear once; the ten largest clones hold 2.6%. The source of this sequence is a young woman who had recovered from COVID-19. Sequenced material: PBMCs or T cells enriched from blood (not recorded which).

Here the CDR3 DNA reads TGTGCCAGTAGTATAACTAGCGGGGCCTACAATGAGCAGTTCTTC. Amino acids: CASSITSGAYNEQFF. The chain links TRBV19 to TRBJ2-1; 10 nucleotides match TRBD2. The CDR3 totals 15 residues. Germline CDR1 LNHDA, CDR2 SQIVND (reference sequence). The V and J ends lost 2 bases and 2 bases, in that order; junction bases with no gene match: 0.